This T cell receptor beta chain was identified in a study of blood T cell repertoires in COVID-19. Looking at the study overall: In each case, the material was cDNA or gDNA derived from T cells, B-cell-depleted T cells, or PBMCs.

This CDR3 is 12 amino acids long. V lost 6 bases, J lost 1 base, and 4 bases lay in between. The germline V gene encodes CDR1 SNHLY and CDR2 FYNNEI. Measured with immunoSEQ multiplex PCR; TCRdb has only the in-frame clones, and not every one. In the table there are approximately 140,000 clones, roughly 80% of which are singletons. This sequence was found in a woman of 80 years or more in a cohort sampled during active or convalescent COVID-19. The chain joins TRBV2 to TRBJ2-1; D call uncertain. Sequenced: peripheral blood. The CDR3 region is CASSPSYNEQFF. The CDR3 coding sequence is TGTGCCAGCAGCCCGTCCTACAATGAGCAGTTCTTC.